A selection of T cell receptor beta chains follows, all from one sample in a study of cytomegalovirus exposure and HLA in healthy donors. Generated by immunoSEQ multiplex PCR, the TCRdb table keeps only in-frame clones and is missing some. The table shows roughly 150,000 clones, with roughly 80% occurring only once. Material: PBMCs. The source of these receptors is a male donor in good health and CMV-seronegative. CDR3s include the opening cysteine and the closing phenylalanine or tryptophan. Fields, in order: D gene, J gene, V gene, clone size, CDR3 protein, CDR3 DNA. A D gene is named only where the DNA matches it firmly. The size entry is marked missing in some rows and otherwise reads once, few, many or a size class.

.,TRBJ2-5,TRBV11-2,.,CASSLGVGDEQYF,TGTGCCAGCAGCTTAGGGGTAGGGGATGAGCAGTACTTC
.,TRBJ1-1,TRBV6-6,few,CASSGASSGAFF,TGTGCCAGCAGTGGGGCCTCATCTGGAGCTTTCTTT
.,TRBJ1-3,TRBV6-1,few,CASSPLAVTGNTIYF,TGTGCCAGCAGTCCTCTGGCAGTAACGGGAAACACCATATATTTT
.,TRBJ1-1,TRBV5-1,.,CASSLAVGGSTEAFF,TGCGCCAGCAGCTTGGCGGTAGGGGGTTCCACTGAAGCTTTCTTT
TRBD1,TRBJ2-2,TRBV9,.,CASSAPRGDRGAGELFF,TGTGCCAGCAGCGCCCCGAGGGGGGACAGGGGGGCCGGGGAGCTGTTTTTT
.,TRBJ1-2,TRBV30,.,CAWSSGPVFRF,TGTGCCTGGAGTAGCGGGCCCGTATTTCGATTC
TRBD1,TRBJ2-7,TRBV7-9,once,CASSSPGYRTGGVYEQYF,TGTGCCAGCAGCTCCCCTGGGTATAGGACAGGAGGAGTCTACGAGCAGTACTTC
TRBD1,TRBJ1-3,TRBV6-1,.,CASSDRQGTLSGNTIYF,TGTGCCAGCAGTGACAGACAGGGAACGTTATCTGGAAACACCATATATTTT
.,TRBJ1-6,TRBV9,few,CASSVEPGSYNSPLHF,TGTGCCAGCAGCGTAGAACCAGGGTCGTATAATTCACCCCTCCACTTT
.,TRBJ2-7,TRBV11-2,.,CASSLVGGSVAYEQYF,TGTGCCAGCAGCTTAGTTGGAGGATCGGTGGCCTACGAGCAGTACTTC
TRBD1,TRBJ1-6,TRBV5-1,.,CASRSPGQRNSPLHF,TGCGCCAGCAGATCTCCGGGACAGAGAAATTCACCCCTCCACTTT
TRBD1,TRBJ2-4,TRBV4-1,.,CASSQPSEGDRAHF,TGCGCCAGCAGCCAACCGTCTGAGGGGGACAGGGCGCACTTC
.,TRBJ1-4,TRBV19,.,CASSIRTALSSEKLFF,TGTGCCAGTAGTATTAGGACAGCTCTGTCGTCTGAAAAACTGTTTTTT
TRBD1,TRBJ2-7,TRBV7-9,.,CASSFDRGRYEQYF,TGTGCCAGCAGCTTTGACAGGGGCCGCTACGAGCAGTACTTC
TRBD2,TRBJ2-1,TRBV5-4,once,CASSPGGTLSYNEQFF,TGTGCCAGCAGCCCCGGGGGGACCCTTTCCTACAATGAGCAGTTCTTC
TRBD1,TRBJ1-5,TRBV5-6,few,CASRKRDSSNQPQHF,TGTGCCAGCAGGAAAAGGGACAGTAGCAATCAGCCCCAGCATTTT
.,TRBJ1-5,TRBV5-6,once,CASSPLGSNQPQHF,TGTGCCAGCAGCCCCCTCGGTAGCAATCAGCCCCAGCATTTT
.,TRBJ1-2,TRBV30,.,CAWSAVERQFF,TGTGCCTGGAGTGCAGTAGAGAGACAATTTTTC
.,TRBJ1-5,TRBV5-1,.,CASSLGGFAQPQHF,TGCGCCAGCAGCTTGGGGGGCTTTGCACAGCCCCAGCATTTT
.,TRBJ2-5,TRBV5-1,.,CASSLDRETQYF,TGCGCCAGCAGCTTGGATAGAGAGACCCAGTACTTC
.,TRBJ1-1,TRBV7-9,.,CASSLAKAGTLPTEAFF,TGTGCCAGCAGCTTAGCGAAGGCAGGAACACTGCCGACTGAAGCTTTCTTT
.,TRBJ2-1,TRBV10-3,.,CAIKDNSSYNEQFF,TGTGCCATTAAGGACAATAGCTCCTACAATGAGCAGTTCTTC
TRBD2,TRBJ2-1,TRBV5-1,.,CASSLGQRGGGEQFF,TGCGCCAGCAGCTTGGGGCAGCGGGGGGGTGGTGAGCAGTTCTTC
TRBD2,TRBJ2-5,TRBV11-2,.,CASGLGLEQETQYF,TGTGCCAGCGGACTTGGACTAGAACAAGAGACCCAGTACTTC
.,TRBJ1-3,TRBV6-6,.,CASSYPGSGNTIYF,TGTGCCAGCAGTTACCCAGGCTCTGGAAACACCATATATTTT
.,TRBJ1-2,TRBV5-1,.,CASSWEGRRAYGYTF,TGCGCCAGCAGTTGGGAGGGCAGAAGAGCCTATGGCTACACCTTC
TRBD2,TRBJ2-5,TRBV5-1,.,CASSPKRGTQETQYF,TGCGCCAGCAGCCCAAAGCGGGGGACCCAAGAGACCCAGTACTTC
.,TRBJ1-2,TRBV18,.,CASSTTRGGSNYGYTF,TGTGCCAGCTCGACCACGCGGGGGGGATCCAACTATGGCTACACCTTC
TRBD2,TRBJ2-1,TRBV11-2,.,CASSPRVAGGEQFF,TGTGCCAGCAGCCCCCGAGTAGCGGGGGGCGAGCAGTTCTTC
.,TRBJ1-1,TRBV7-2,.,CASSLLTVEAFF,TGTGCCAGCAGCTTATTGACAGTTGAAGCTTTCTTT
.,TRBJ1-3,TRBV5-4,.,CASSSQRGSGNTIYF,TGTGCCAGCAGCTCTCAGCGAGGATCTGGAAACACCATATATTTT
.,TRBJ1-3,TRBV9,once,CASSVGRLGNTIYF,TGTGCCAGCAGCGTAGGGAGACTTGGAAACACCATATATTTT
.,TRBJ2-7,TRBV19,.,CASSIGSYEQYF,TGTGCCAGTAGTATCGGGAGCTACGAGCAGTACTTC
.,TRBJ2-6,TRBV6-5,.,CASSRQRSGANVLTF,TGTGCCAGCAGCCGACAGAGATCTGGGGCCAACGTCCTGACTTTC
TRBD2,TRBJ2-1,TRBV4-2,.,CASSHQAGGPSNEQFF,TGTGCCAGCAGCCATCAAGCGGGGGGGCCCTCGAATGAGCAGTTCTTC
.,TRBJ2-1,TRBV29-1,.,CSVEVPQGYYNEQFF,TGCAGCGTTGAAGTCCCGCAGGGGTACTACAATGAGCAGTTCTTC
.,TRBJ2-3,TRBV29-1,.,CSVEAGGTDTQYF,TGCAGCGTTGAAGCGGGGGGCACAGATACGCAGTATTTT
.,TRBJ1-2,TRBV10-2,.,CASSEEGNYGYTF,TGCGCCAGCAGTGAGGAGGGAAACTATGGCTACACCTTC
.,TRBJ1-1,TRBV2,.,CASSYHRTEAFF,TGTGCCAGCAGCTACCACAGGACTGAAGCTTTCTTT
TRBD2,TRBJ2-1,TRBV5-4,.,CASSRGLAGALTYNEQFF,TGTGCCAGCAGCCGGGGACTAGCGGGGGCCCTTACTTACAATGAGCAGTTCTTC
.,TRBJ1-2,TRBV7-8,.,CASSPAIRTFRGVYGYTF,TGTGCCAGCAGCCCCGCTATCCGAACTTTCCGGGGAGTCTATGGCTACACCTTC
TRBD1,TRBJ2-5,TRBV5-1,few,CASSETGQVQETQYF,TGCGCCAGCAGCGAAACGGGACAGGTCCAAGAGACCCAGTACTTC
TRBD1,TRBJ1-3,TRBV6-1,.,CASSVTPTGEGNTIYF,TGTGCCAGCAGTGTTACCCCGACAGGGGAGGGAAACACCATATATTTT
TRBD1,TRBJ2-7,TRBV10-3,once,CAISGLTGDYEQYF,TGTGCCATCAGTGGCCTGACAGGGGACTACGAGCAGTACTTC
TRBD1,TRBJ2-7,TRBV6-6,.,CASSNARGSPEQYF,TGTGCCAGCAGTAATGCCAGGGGGTCTCCCGAGCAGTACTTC
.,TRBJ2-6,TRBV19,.,CASSARYSGANVLTF,TGTGCCAGTAGTGCCAGATATTCTGGGGCCAACGTCCTGACTTTC
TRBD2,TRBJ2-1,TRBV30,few,CAWSPRLAGSYNEQFF,TGTGCCTGGAGTCCCAGACTAGCGGGGTCCTACAATGAGCAGTTCTTC
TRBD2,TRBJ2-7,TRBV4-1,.,CASSQAPSGTNSYEQYF,TGCGCCAGCAGCCAAGCTCCTAGCGGGACAAATTCCTACGAGCAGTACTTC
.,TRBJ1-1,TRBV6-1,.,CASSENRVGTEAFF,TGTGCCAGCAGTGAGAACAGGGTTGGGACTGAAGCTTTCTTT
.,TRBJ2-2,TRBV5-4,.,CASSPFRVTGELFF,TGTGCCAGCAGCCCATTTCGGGTCACCGGGGAGCTGTTTTTT